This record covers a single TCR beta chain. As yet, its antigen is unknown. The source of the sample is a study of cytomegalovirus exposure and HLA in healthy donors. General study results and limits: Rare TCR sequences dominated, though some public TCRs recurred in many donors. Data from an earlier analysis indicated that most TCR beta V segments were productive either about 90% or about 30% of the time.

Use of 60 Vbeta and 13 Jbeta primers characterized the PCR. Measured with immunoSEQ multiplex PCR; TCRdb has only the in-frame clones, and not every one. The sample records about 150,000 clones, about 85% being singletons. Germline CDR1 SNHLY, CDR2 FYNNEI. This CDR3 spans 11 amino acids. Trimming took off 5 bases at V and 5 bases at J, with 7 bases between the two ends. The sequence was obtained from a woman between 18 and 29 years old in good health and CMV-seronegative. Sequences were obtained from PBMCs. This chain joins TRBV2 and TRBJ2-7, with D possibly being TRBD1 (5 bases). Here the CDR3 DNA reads TGTGCCAGCAGTTGGGGCGACGAGCAGTACTTC. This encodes CASSWGDEQYF.